One sample yielded the 9 T cell receptor beta chains listed below, sequenced in a study of shared clonotypes between healthy human individuals. CD45RO negativity and positive selection for CCR7 defined naive CD8 cells, a population that excluded terminally differentiated effector memory CD45RA+ cells. Assay: immunoSEQ multiplex PCR; the TCRdb copy retains only in-frame clones and omits some. The sample has some 2.1 million clones, about 93% seen once. The sample comprised naive CD8+ T cells from PBMCs. The receptors were sampled from a man aged 18 to 29 in good health. Some clones in this sample may be carry-over from other donors' samples.

A remark on this clone: Other DNA sequences from this sample encode an identical CDR3 as well. CDR3 coding DNA: TGTGCCAGCAGCCGTCAAGAGACCCAGTACTTC. This codes for CASSRQETQYF. This chain links TRBV5-6 with TRBJ2-5, with D uncertain. V was shortened by 4 bases and J by 2 bases, with 3 bases between the two germline ends. The germline V gene encodes CDR1 SGHDT and CDR2 YYEEEE. The CDR3 is 11 residues long.

The CDR3 protein is CASRIQGLGHNEQFF. CDR3 nucleotides: TGTGCCAGCAGGATACAGGGACTAGGGCACAATGAGCAGTTCTTC. This rearrangement joins TRBV28 to TRBJ2-1; 8 bases match TRBD2. The CDR3 totals 15 residues. The germline CDR1 and CDR2 sequences are MDHEN and SYDVKM. V lost 6 bases and J lost 5; bases outside the gene matches: 9.

V gene TRBV25-1 combines with J gene TRBJ2-6; D is ambiguous. Germline V lookup: CDR1 MGHDK, CDR2 SYGVNS. The CDR3 is made up of 14 amino acids. V lost 9 bases and J 1 base, leaving 10 bases between the germline ends. The CDR3 DNA reads TGTGCCAGTGGGCAGGATTCTGGGGCCAACGTCCTGACTTTC. Translation: CASGQDSGANVLTF.

About this clone: This specimen includes other DNA sequences encoding the same CDR3. The rearrangement links TRBV7-8 to TRBJ2-7; no clear D. CDR1 is SGHVS, CDR2 FQNEAQ, per germline. This CDR3 has 15 amino acids. V shed 5 bases and J shed 0 bases, with 14 bases lying between them. In nucleotides, the CDR3 is TGTGCCAGCAGCCTGTCTAGGGCCAGCTCCTACGAGCAGTACTTC. Amino acids: CASSLSRASSYEQYF.

This clone was found a few times. The chain couples TRBV28 to TRBJ1-2; a weak D match, TRBD1 (6 bases). Germline CDR1 MDHEN, CDR2 SYDVKM. The CDR3 runs 12 residues. V lost 2 bases, J lost 8 bases, and 9 bases lay in between. The CDR3 bases are TGTGCCAGCAGTTTACGAGGGGGAGGCTACACCTTC. Translated: CASSLRGGGYTF.

The V and J genes are TRBV6-6 and TRBJ2-5, with a weak D call TRBD2 (6 bases). Between the trimmed V and J ends, which lost 0 bases and 4 bases, there was a span of 15 bases. Germline values: CDR1 MNHNY, CDR2 SVGAGI (reference sequence). This CDR3 contains 16 residues. The CDR3 DNA reads TGTGCCAGCAGTTACTCGAGTCTGAGCGGGCTAGAGACCCAGTACTTC. Protein sequence: CASSYSSLSGLETQYF.

The V call is TRBV2, the J call TRBJ2-1; 10 bases line up with TRBD2. Trimming took 2 bases from V and 5 from J; bases not matched to a gene: 3. The CDR3 loop spans 15 amino acids. The germline CDR1 and CDR2 sequences are SNHLY and FYNNEI. The DNA of the CDR3 is TGTGCCAGCAGTGAATTCGGGACTAGCGACAATGAGCAGTTCTTC. Residues: CASSEFGTSDNEQFF.

The V gene is TRBV2, the J gene TRBJ2-7, with 8 bases aligning to TRBD1. J lost 4 bases, V lost 6 bases, and 8 bases had no gene match. The CDR3 is made up of 14 amino acids. The germline gives CDR1 SNHLY, CDR2 FYNNEI. The CDR3 sequence: CASSEKDRVYEQYF. The CDR3 DNA sequence: TGTGCCAGCAGCGAAAAGGACAGGGTGTACGAGCAGTACTTC.

The chain combines TRBV28 with TRBJ2-3; D remains ambiguous. V was shortened by 6 bases and J by 2 bases, with 6 bases between the two germline ends. Germline loops: CDR1 MDHEN, CDR2 SYDVKM. This CDR3 contains 12 residues. The CDR3 bases are TGTGCCAGCAGCCCAAACACAGATACGCAGTATTTT. Translation gives CASSPNTDTQYF. The variable domain in full, completed from reference TRBV28 and TRBJ2-3, reads DVKVTQSSRYLVKRTGEKVFLECVQDMDHENMFWYRQDPGLGLRLIYFSYDVKMKEKGDIPEGYSVSREKKERFSLILESASTNQTSMYLCASSPNTDTQYFGPGTRLTVL.